The T cell receptor (beta chain) described here comes from a study of metastatic and nonmetastatic thyroid tumors (dated by TCRdb to the early 2020s). In terms of the full investigation: Repertoires were compared across peripheral blood and tumor or nodule tissue samples from malignant and benign thyroid patients.

CDR1 and CDR2 were assigned from the germline V gene as LGHNA and YSLEER. V trim: 0 bases; J trim: 3 bases; unmatched bases: 0. Including the terminal cysteine and phenylalanine, the CDR3 comprises 15 residues. Here the CDR3 DNA is all that survives: 45 bases in frame from base 1. The library was generated by PCR. The sequencer was an Illumina HiSeq 4000. The TCR beta-chain CDR3 region of each patient was profiled by high-throughput sequencing. The paper's data handling went like this. CDR3 differences across clinicopathological groups were used to build a classifier for discriminating distant-metastatic papillary thyroid cancer patients. The Shannon index was used to assess repertoire diversity, and the Morisita-Horn index was used to assess tumor-blood repertoire similarity. Using fastp trimming at Q25 and MiXCR clonotype assembly, TCRdb reanalyzed the public sequencing data and kept in-frame beta chains. For this entry, the V and J calls and clone size follow TCRdb and not the study's own pipeline. Counted in this sample were under 35,000 clones; 35% to 45% of them appeared once. The top ten hold 22% of the sample.

The paper's findings and limits, for the study overall: TCR beta diversity was reported as significantly higher in malignant tumors than in benign nodules, in both blood and tumor samples.

This clone was recorded once. This receptor's antigen is unknown. Base quality data are lacking; no much larger clone is found one base away. A read on its own is weak evidence. No patient had received any treatment before thyroid surgery. Patient clinical samples collected from about 2012 to 2018 were retrospectively analysed using T-cell receptor beta sequencing. Sequencing was performed on tumor tissue. The TCR was taken from a female donor with papillary thyroid cancer or a benign thyroid nodule (not recorded which). Some clones in this sample may be carry-over from other donors' samples. The V gene is TRBV4-3 and the J gene is TRBJ2-1; TRBD2 agrees with 9 junctional bases. The CDR3 loop reads CASSQEAGGYNEQFF. The DNA sequence is TGCGCCAGCAGCCAAGAAGCGGGAGGCTACAATGAGCAGTTCTTC.